Listed below are T cell receptor beta chains from one sample, sequenced in a study of T cells in tuberculosis. Sequencing used immunoSEQ multiplex PCR; TCRdb keeps in-frame clones, though not all of them. In the table there are 85,000 to 100,000 clones, roughly 91% of which are singletons. The sample was CD1b-GMM tetramer-negative cells sorted from PBMCs. These TCRs come from an adult woman with latent tuberculosis. CDR3s leave out the opening cysteine and the closing phenylalanine or tryptophan. Size is stated for part of the rows, as once, few or many counts, or as a class when the clone is expanded.

15 | . | TRBV27 | ASSSRQGAPLRVEQY
12 | . | TRBV19 | ASSIGTEYTEAF
17 | . | TRBV7-9 | ASSLGPGTGGPQAETQY
9 | . | TRBV29-1 | SAGESYEQY
14 | . | TRBV6-4 | ASSALAGGPYNEQF
13 | . | TRBV27 | ASSQRGGATDTQY
14 | . | TRBV7-2 | ASIPGWDRRIETQY
13 | . | TRBV27 | ASSPSGQGADTQY
15 | . | TRBV7-6 | ASSLGLVGGAQETQY
14 | . | TRBV7-6 | ASSSKTGYPTDTQY
12 | . | TRBV29-1 | SVVLQDAYNEQF
14 | . | TRBV10-3 | AIKIAPGQGYNEQF
14 | . | TRBV19 | ASSIQGGANTGELF
13 | . | TRBV9 | ASSPASRGHGELF
13 | . | TRBV27 | ASSRRIPNTGELF
12 | . | TRBV6-1 | ASSGRTGNEKLF
13 | . | TRBV6-1 | ASSDVGGPDYEQY
12 | . | TRBV4-1 | ASSQGTAGETQY
11 | . | TRBV18 | ASSPPSQETQY
15 | once | TRBV18 | ASSVFPQGESQETQY
12 | . | TRBV2 | ASSGTGGNQPQH
14 | . | TRBV19 | ASSVSGGAGTDTQY
12 | . | TRBV6-4 | ASNPGHRNTEAF
11 | . | TRBV11-2 | ASSLDTRYGYT
14 | . | TRBV7-6 | ASSPRGSVGTDTQY
14 | . | TRBV4-1 | ASSLGLAGSRETQY
16 | few | TRBV19 | ASSVAGGARAGANVLT
10 | once | TRBV6-6 | ASRDGPGPQH
12 | . | TRBV4-1 | ASSRNRENYGYT
15 | . | TRBV9 | ASSVTGQGAKTGELF
13 | . | TRBV7-9 | ASSSGVPMNTEAF
10 | few | TRBV10-3 | ATSGSGNTIY
14 | . | TRBV9 | ASSVDGTGVMETQY
12 | . | TRBV7-2 | ASSLTWTGPEAF
11 | . | TRBV27 | ASRGWQGDGYT
14 | . | TRBV14 | ASSLPGRGGTDTQY
13 | . | TRBV19 | ASSIAAATNEKLF
13 | . | TRBV11-2 | ASSLGPGDNQPQH
13 | . | TRBV7-2 | ASSPPGVNTGELF
12 | . | TRBV19 | ASSIDRRDQPQH
16 | . | TRBV5-8 | ASSLDSLAGGPTDTQY